The 22 T cell receptor beta chains below were found in one sample sequenced in a study of T cell responses to AZD1222 COVID-19 vaccine. The data were produced by immunoSEQ multiplex PCR, yet TCRdb's version contains in-frame clones alone and is incomplete. The sample contains approximately 140,000 clones, 89% of which appear only once. The specimen was peripheral blood, collected on day 0 of AZD1222 vaccination. These receptors were taken from an adult in good health.

The chain's CDR3 is CASSLADRDEETQYF. CDR3 in DNA: TGTGCCAGCAGCTTAGCAGACAGGGATGAAGAGACCCAGTACTTC. The V gene is TRBV7-9, the J gene TRBJ2-5, with 7 nucleotides matching TRBD1. Germline assignment: CDR1 SEHNR and CDR2 FQNEAQ (reference sequence). The J segment lost 3 bases and the V segment lost 0 bases, leaving 4 bases of the junction unmatched. This CDR3 is built from 15 residues.

The V and J genes are TRBV5-8 and TRBJ2-1; the D gene is possibly TRBD2 (6 bases). Trimming removed 0 bases from V and 4 bases from J, with 14 bases in between. Germline V gene lookup returns CDR1 SGHTS and CDR2 YDEGEE. The CDR3 sequence is 16 residues long. CDR3 sequence: CASSLEEGGVYNEQFF. The CDR3 DNA is TGTGCCAGCAGCTTGGAGGAGGGCGGGGTTTACAATGAGCAGTTCTTC. Together with reference TRBV5-8 and TRBJ2-1, the CDR3 gives the full variable domain: EAGVTQSPTHLIKTRGQQATLRCSPISGHTSVYWYQQALGLGLQFLLWYDEGEERNRGNFPPRFSGRQFPNYSSELNVNALELEDSALYLCASSLEEGGVYNEQFFGPGTRLTVL.

The chain links TRBV2 to TRBJ2-5; TRBD1 is a possible D gene (6 bases). The CDR3 sequence is 12 residues long. Trimming took off 5 bases at V and 7 bases at J, with 11 bases between the two ends. The germline CDR1 and CDR2 sequences are SNHLY and FYNNEI. The CDR3 is CASSRDIGTQYF. The DNA of the CDR3 is TGTGCCAGCAGTCGGGACATCGGGACCCAGTACTTC.

The rearrangement joins TRBV28 to TRBJ2-7, with D perhaps matching TRBD1 (5 bases). Per germline, CDR1 MDHEN and CDR2 SYDVKM. Trimming removed 3 bases at V and 5 bases at J, with 8 bases between. The CDR3 covers 12 residues. This CDR3 reads CASSLAGNEQYF. The DNA of the CDR3 is TGTGCCAGCAGTTTGGCAGGGAACGAGCAGTACTTC.

This chain uses TRBV19 with TRBJ1-2; possible D gene TRBD1, 5 bases. Germline lookup yields CDR1 LNHDA and CDR2 SQIVND (reference sequence). The ends were cut back, 6 bases at V and 0 bases at J, with 14 bases in the middle. The CDR3 has 15 residues. The CDR3 DNA sequence: TGTGCCAGTAGAATACCGGGGCGAACTAACTATGGCTACACCTTC. Translating it yields CASRIPGRTNYGYTF.

The J gene is TRBJ2-7, the V gene TRBV5-1; 10 bases align to TRBD1. The CDR3 is 15 residues long. Germline lookup yields CDR1 SGHRS and CDR2 YFSETQ. V trimming: 0 bases; J trimming: 3 bases; junction bases outside the gene matches: 3. CDR3: CASSLGQGAIYEQYF. The CDR3 DNA follows: TGCGCCAGCAGCTTGGGACAGGGGGCTATCTACGAGCAGTACTTC.

DNA for the CDR3: TGTGCCAGCAGCAGAAACCCGGGACAGGGGGCCGAAGCTTTCTTT. This encodes CASSRNPGQGAEAFF. The chain is built from TRBV2 and TRBJ1-1; 12 bases match TRBD1. This CDR3 has 15 residues. Trimming removed 6 bases from V and 8 bases from J; junction bases left unmatched: 10. The germline V gene has CDR1 SNHLY and CDR2 FYNNEI.

The V call is TRBV7-9, the J call TRBJ1-1, with D perhaps TRBD1 (5 bases). V lost 5 bases and J 4 bases, leaving 17 bases between the germline ends. Looked up from germline, CDR1 is SEHNR and CDR2 is FQNEAQ (reference sequence). This CDR3 region has 15 residues. CDR3 sequence reads: CASSTGTRRVTEAFF. For the CDR3, the DNA is TGTGCCAGCAGCACCGGGACTCGGAGGGTCACTGAAGCTTTCTTT.

The chain links TRBV27 to TRBJ2-3; possible D gene TRBD1, 6 bases. This CDR3 spans 13 amino acids. The V gene lost 5 bases and the J gene lost 7 bases, with 13 bases spanning the gap. Germline V lookup: CDR1 MNHEY, CDR2 SMNVEV (reference sequence). The CDR3, as DNA: TGTGCCAGCAGTGCTCACAGGGTTTATACGCAGTATTTT. Its translation: CASSAHRVYTQYF.

The rearrangement joins TRBV7-2 to TRBJ1-1; perhaps TRBD1 as D (5 bases). V was cut by 4 bases and J by 6 bases, with 15 bases left in between. The CDR3 totals 14 residues. The germline V gene has CDR1 SGHTA and CDR2 FQGNSA. CDR3: CASSWGFSEAEAFF. Here the CDR3 DNA reads TGTGCCAGCAGCTGGGGGTTTTCCGAAGCTGAAGCTTTCTTT.

This chain uses TRBV6-1 with TRBJ2-7; 7 bases fit TRBD1. The CDR3 covers 13 residues. With V trimmed by 6 bases and J by 2 bases, 4 bases remained unmatched. Germline-derived CDR1 and CDR2 are MNHNS and SASEGT. DNA of the CDR3: TGTGCCAGCAGCGGGACAGCGGCCTACGAGCAGTACTTC. Translation: CASSGTAAYEQYF.

V and J are TRBV11-2 and TRBJ2-7, with D maybe TRBD1 (6 bases). This CDR3 spans 15 amino acids. The V gene lost 5 bases and the J gene lost 5 bases, with 19 bases spanning the gap. Germline values: CDR1 SGHAT, CDR2 FQNNGV. CDR3 DNA: TGTGCCAGCAGCAGACAGGTTATACTACGAGACGAGCAGTACTTC. Protein: CASSRQVILRDEQYF.

The gene calls are TRBV19 and TRBJ1-2; D call uncertain. Germline V gene lookup returns CDR1 LNHDA and CDR2 SQIVND (reference sequence). V lost 8 bases to trimming and J lost 2 bases, with 9 bases between them. The CDR3 is made up of 12 amino acids. The CDR3 nucleotides read TGTGCCAGTGGATGGGAAAACTATGGCTACACCTTC. Encoded protein: CASGWENYGYTF. The complete variable domain, with remaining parts taken from reference TRBV19 and TRBJ1-2, reads DGGITQSPKYLFRKEGQNVTLSCEQNLNHDAMYWYRQDPGQGLRLIYYSQIVNDFQKGDIAEGYSVSREKKESFPLTVTSAQKNPTAFYLCASGWENYGYTFGSGTRLTVV.

The table lists this clone with a count of one. V gene TRBV7-2 combines with J gene TRBJ1-1; maybe TRBD1 (6 bases). The germline gives CDR1 SGHTA, CDR2 FQGNSA. This CDR3 contains 15 residues. The V and J ends lost 4 bases and 0 bases respectively, with 12 bases between them. The CDR3 bases are TGTGCCAGCAGCTGGGGGGCAGGGATGAACACTGAAGCTTTCTTT. It specifies CASSWGAGMNTEAFF.

This chain links TRBV7-9 with TRBJ2-5; 12 bases line up with TRBD1. The length of the CDR3 is 15 residues. Germline loops: CDR1 SEHNR, CDR2 FQNEAQ (reference sequence). V gave up 5 bases and J gave up 5 bases; unmatched junction bases: 6. Written as DNA, the CDR3 is TGTGCCAGCAGCCGCGGGACAGGGGGCCGCGAGACCCAGTACTTC. Protein: CASSRGTGGRETQYF. Complete variable domain (other parts from reference TRBV7-9 and TRBJ2-5): DTGVSQNPRHKITKRGQNVTFRCDPISEHNRLYWYRQTLGQGPEFLTYFQNEAQLEKSRLLSDRFSAERPKGSFSTLEIQRTEQGDSAMYLCASSRGTGGRETQYFGPGTRLLVL.

The chain is built from TRBV5-6 and TRBJ1-1, with 8 bases fitting TRBD1. The germline gives CDR1 SGHDT, CDR2 YYEEEE. The V segment lost 0 bases and the J segment 2 bases; nucleotides outside the gene matches: 9. This CDR3 has 17 amino acids. Here the CDR3 DNA reads TGTGCCAGCAGCTTGGACCAGGGGGCGCGAATCAACACTGAAGCTTTCTTT. Translated: CASSLDQGARINTEAFF.

The chain employs TRBV10-1 and TRBJ2-1, with 7 bases matching TRBD1. This CDR3 comprises 16 residues. Germline CDR1 is WNHNN and CDR2 is SYGVQD (reference sequence). The ends lost 6 bases at V and 2 bases at J; junction bases unmatched: 10. The CDR3 sequence is CASRATGQDPYNEQFF. The CDR3 DNA sequence: TGCGCCAGCAGAGCTACCGGACAGGATCCCTACAATGAGCAGTTCTTC.

The rearrangement joins TRBV15 to TRBJ2-1; maybe TRBD2 (7 bases). Trimming stripped 0 bases from V and 8 bases from J, with 11 bases between. Germline V gene data show CDR1 as LNHNV and CDR2 as YYDKDF (reference sequence). The CDR3 runs to 14 residues. The CDR3 nucleotides read TGTGCCACCAGCAGAGATACGGGGGGCGATGAGCAGTTCTTC. Translating it yields CATSRDTGGDEQFF.

Worth noting for this clone: Other nucleotide sequences from this sample produce the same CDR3. The V gene is TRBV29-1, the J gene TRBJ1-1; 8 bases are a match to TRBD1. The J segment lost 0 bases and the V segment lost 6 bases, leaving 3 bases of the junction unmatched. Germline V gene lookup returns CDR1 SQVTM and CDR2 ANQGSEA. The CDR3 extends over 13 amino acids. The CDR3 nucleotides are TGCAGCGTAGACAGGGGATTGAACACTGAAGCTTTCTTT. Its translation: CSVDRGLNTEAFF.

This clone was observed once. The chain combines TRBV6-5 with TRBJ1-2; D is unresolved. This CDR3 is 15 amino acids long. Germline V lookup: CDR1 MNHEY, CDR2 SVGAGI. The V and J ends lost 2 bases and 8 bases respectively, with 18 bases between them. The CDR3 nucleotides read TGTGCCAGCAGTTACAATCGGGGAATAGGGAACGGCTACACCTTC. Residues: CASSYNRGIGNGYTF.

The DNA for the CDR3 is TGTGCCAGCAGTGAACTGGGACAGGGAAAAAACATTCAGTACTTC. Translating gives CASSELGQGKNIQYF. The gene calls are TRBV6-1 and TRBJ2-4; 9 bases map to TRBD1. Trimming at V came to 2 bases and at J to 4 bases, leaving 3 bases not matched to a gene. CDR3 length: 15 amino acids. The germline gives CDR1 MNHNS, CDR2 SASEGT.

This clone was recorded only once. The V and J genes are TRBV3-1 (or the pseudogene TRBV3-2) and TRBJ1-4, with D possibly matching TRBD1 (6 bases). CDR1 and CDR2 (germline): LGHDT, YNNKEL (reference sequence). Between the trimmed V and J ends, which lost 5 bases and 4 bases, there was a span of 14 bases. This CDR3 region has 15 residues. The DNA for the CDR3 is TGTGCCAGCAGCTCTACAGGGTGGGGTAATGAAAAACTGTTTTTT. It yields the protein CASSSTGWGNEKLFF.